The present entry profiles one T cell receptor (beta chain) with its context. The data stem from a study of blood T cell repertoires in COVID-19. Across the study: Samples of COVID-19 (acute and convalescent) were obtained from the United States, Italy and Spain. T cells, B-cell-depleted T cells, or PBMCs provided the cDNA or gDNA that served as material.

Data came from immunoSEQ multiplex PCR; TCRdb stores just in-frame clones and leaves some out. The repertoire has 200,000 or so clones, more than 80% of them found once; the top ten carry about 9.4%. The CDR3 runs to 14 residues. Germline V CDR1 and CDR2: SGDLS, YYNGEE. The V and J ends lost 0 bases and 6 bases respectively, with 9 bases between them. The chain joins TRBV9 to TRBJ2-2; D is ambiguous. The clonotype was recovered from a woman of 80 years or more with acute or convalescent COVID-19. The sequencing input was peripheral blood. The CDR3 protein is CASSVAPTAGELFF. The DNA of the CDR3 is TGTGCCAGCAGCGTAGCTCCCACGGCCGGGGAGCTGTTTTTT.